This TCR beta chain appears in the sequencing data of a study of shared clonotypes between healthy human individuals. As for the study in general: CD4 naive and memory got three plates each, CD8 naive two, CD8 memory one.

J gave up 3 bases and V 4 bases, and 2 bases lay outside the gene matches. The germline V gene has CDR1 SNHLY and CDR2 FYNNEI. The CDR3 runs to 13 residues. Data came from immunoSEQ multiplex PCR; TCRdb stores just in-frame clones and leaves some out. The sample lists 2 million to 2.5 million clones, roughly 93% occurring once. Free of recent acute infections or vaccinations, the donors were healthy HIV-negative adults. The specimen sequenced was naive CD4+ T cells from PBMCs. Subset: CD45RA+ positively selected. This chain joins TRBV2 and TRBJ2-5, with 7 bases matching TRBD1. This clonotype was obtained from a man younger than 35 in good health. Some clones in this sample may be carry-over from other donors' samples. The DNA for the CDR3 is TGTGCCAGCAGTGGTCAGGGGGAAGAGACCCAGTACTTC. This sequence encodes CASSGQGEETQYF.